The next 7 T cell receptor beta chains were all read from a single sample in a study of T-cell memory formation after mild COVID-19. TCRdb fed the 5' RACE reads into MiXCR, producing one record per CDR3 protein. The sample lists 240,000 or so distinct CDR3 sequences, more than 8% occurring once. Sequencing used PBMCs or a T cell subset sorted from them (not recorded which). The receptors were sampled from a man between 18 and 29 years old who had mild COVID-19 (a few samples of this study predate the infection). Cell type and time point are not known.

This clonotype has a count of ten or more. The chain recombines TRBV5-1 with TRBJ2-7; 11 bases are shared with TRBD2. This CDR3 is built from 14 residues. The germline CDR1 and CDR2 sequences are SGHRS and YFSETQ. The V gene end was trimmed by 0 bases and the J gene end by 6 bases; junction bases not matched to a gene: 2. The CDR3 here is CASSLVLAGGEQYF. DNA of the CDR3: TGCGCCAGCAGCTTGGTCCTAGCGGGAGGCGAGCAGTACTTC.

This clonotype showed up many times. This chain links TRBV12-3 or TRBV12-4 with TRBJ2-7, with 8 bases lining up with TRBD1. V was pared by 4 bases and J by 5 bases, with 7 bases of the junction left unmatched. The length of the CDR3 is 14 residues. CDR3 residues: CASSSGQGRDEQYF. In DNA form, the CDR3 reads TGTGCCAGCAGTTCAGGACAGGGCCGGGACGAGCAGTACTTC.

This clonotype was counted between two and nine times. The genes are TRBV7-3 and TRBJ2-4; TRBD1 agrees at 9 bases. Germline CDR1 is SGHTA and CDR2 is FQGTGA. J was trimmed by 8 bases and V by 5 bases; bases with no gene match: 13. The CDR3 runs to 16 residues. Here the CDR3 reads CASSQDTGTGPDIQYF. As DNA, the CDR3 is TGTGCCAGCAGCCAAGACACCGGGACAGGGCCGGACATTCAGTACTTC.

In its sample, this clonotype was seen a few times. This chain connects TRBV5-1 to TRBJ2-6; D gene uncertain. CDR3 length equals 15 residues. V lost 9 bases to trimming and J lost 0 bases, with 13 bases between them. Germline values: CDR1 SGHRS, CDR2 YFSETQ. CDR3 coding DNA: TGCGCCACCAACGACCTCCCCTCTGGGGCCAACGTCCTGACTTTC. Its protein is CATNDLPSGANVLTF.

This clonotype was seen many times. CDR3 residues: CASSPPFRRELFF. For the CDR3, the DNA is TGTGCCAGCAGCCCCCCTTTTAGGCGGGAGCTGTTTTTT. The J gene is TRBJ2-2, the V gene TRBV7-9, with D unresolved. Trimming shortened V by 5 bases and J by 9 bases, and 13 bases separated the two germline ends. The CDR3 has 13 amino acids. Germline V CDR1 and CDR2: SEHNR, FQNEAQ (reference sequence).

The V and J genes are TRBV6-5 and TRBJ2-3; D is possibly TRBD2 (5 bases). V was pared by 2 bases and J by 0 bases, with 15 bases between. The germline V gene encodes CDR1 MNHEY and CDR2 SVGAGI. This CDR3 comprises 17 residues. CDR3 nucleotides: TGTGCCAGCAGTTACCGCAGACTGAAGCGGAGCACAGATACGCAGTATTTT. This codes for CASSYRRLKRSTDTQYF.

This clonotype has ten or more counts. The chain couples TRBV7-3 to TRBJ2-3; no reliable D call. This CDR3 has 15 residues. Trimming cost V 0 bases and J 0 bases, with 7 bases left between them. CDR1 is SGHTA, CDR2 FQGTGA, per germline. For the CDR3, the DNA is TGTGCCAGCAGCTTAACTTTAGCTAGCACAGATACGCAGTATTTT. Its protein is CASSLTLASTDTQYF.